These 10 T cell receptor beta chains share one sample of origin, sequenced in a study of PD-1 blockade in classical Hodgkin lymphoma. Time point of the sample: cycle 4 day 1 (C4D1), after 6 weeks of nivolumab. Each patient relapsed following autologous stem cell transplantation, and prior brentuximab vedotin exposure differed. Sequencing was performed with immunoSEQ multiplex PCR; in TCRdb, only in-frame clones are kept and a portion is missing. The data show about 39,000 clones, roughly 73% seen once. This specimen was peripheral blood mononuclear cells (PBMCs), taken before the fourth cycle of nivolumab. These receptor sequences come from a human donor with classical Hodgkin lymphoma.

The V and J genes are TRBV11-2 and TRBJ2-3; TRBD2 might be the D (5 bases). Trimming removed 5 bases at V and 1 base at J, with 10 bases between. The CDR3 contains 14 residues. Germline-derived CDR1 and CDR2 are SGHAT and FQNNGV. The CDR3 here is CASSRIGGTDTQYF. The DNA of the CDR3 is TGTGCCAGCAGCCGCATCGGGGGCACAGATACGCAGTATTTT.

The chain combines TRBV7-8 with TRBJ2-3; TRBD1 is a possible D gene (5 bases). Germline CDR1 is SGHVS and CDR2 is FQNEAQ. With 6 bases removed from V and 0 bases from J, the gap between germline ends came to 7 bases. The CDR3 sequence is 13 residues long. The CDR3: CASSWGSTDTQYF. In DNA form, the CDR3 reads TGTGCCAGCAGTTGGGGCAGCACAGATACGCAGTATTTT.

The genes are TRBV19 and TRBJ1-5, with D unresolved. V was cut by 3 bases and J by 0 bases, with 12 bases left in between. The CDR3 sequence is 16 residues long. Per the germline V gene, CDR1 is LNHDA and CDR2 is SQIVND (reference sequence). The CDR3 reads CASSITGWGSNQPQHF. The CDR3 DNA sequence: TGTGCCAGTAGTATTACGGGGTGGGGTAGCAATCAGCCCCAGCATTTT.

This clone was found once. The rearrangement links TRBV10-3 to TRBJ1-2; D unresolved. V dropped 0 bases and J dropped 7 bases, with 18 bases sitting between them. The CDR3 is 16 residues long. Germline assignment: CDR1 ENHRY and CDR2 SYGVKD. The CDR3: CAISESLRSAKGGYTF. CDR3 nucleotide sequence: TGTGCCATCAGTGAGTCTTTGAGGTCGGCAAAGGGTGGCTACACCTTC.

In DNA, the CDR3 is TGTGCCAGCAGACATAGTGCTAGCGGGGGAAATGGCGGGGAGCTGTTTTTT. Translated: CASRHSASGGNGGELFF. The J gene is TRBJ2-2, the V gene TRBV7-2; 10 nucleotides match TRBD2. V dropped 6 bases and J dropped 7; count of bases not matched to a gene: 14. This CDR3 is built from 17 residues. CDR1 is SGHTA and CDR2 is FQGNSA in the germline V gene.

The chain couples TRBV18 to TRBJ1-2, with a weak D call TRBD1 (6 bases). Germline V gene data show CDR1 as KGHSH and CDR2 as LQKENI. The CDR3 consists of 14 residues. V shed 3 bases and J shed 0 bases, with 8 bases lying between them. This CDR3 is CASSPRTANYGYTF. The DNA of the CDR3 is TGTGCCAGCTCACCCAGGACAGCTAACTATGGCTACACCTTC.

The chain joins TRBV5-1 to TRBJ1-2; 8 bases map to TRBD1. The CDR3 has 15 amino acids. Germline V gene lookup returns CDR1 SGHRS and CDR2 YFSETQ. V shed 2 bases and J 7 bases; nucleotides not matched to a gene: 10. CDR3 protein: CASSLTGQASGGYTF. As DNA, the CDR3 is TGCGCCAGCAGCTTAACGGGACAGGCCTCCGGTGGCTACACCTTC.

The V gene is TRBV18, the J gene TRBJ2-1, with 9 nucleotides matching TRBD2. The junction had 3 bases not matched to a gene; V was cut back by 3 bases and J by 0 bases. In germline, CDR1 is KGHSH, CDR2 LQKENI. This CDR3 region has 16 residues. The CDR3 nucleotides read TGTGCCAGCTCACCGGCTAGCGGGGACTCCTACAATGAGCAGTTCTTC. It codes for CASSPASGDSYNEQFF.

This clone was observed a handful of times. The CDR3 nucleotides read TGTGCCAGCAGTTATGGCGGCCCTGGAGGGAACACTGAAGCTTTCTTT. Protein sequence: CASSYGGPGGNTEAFF. The chain recombines TRBV6-5 with TRBJ1-1; D unclear. The CDR3 extends over 16 amino acids. CDR1 and CDR2 (germline): MNHEY, SVGAGI. V lost 3 bases to trimming and J lost 1 base, with 15 bases between them.

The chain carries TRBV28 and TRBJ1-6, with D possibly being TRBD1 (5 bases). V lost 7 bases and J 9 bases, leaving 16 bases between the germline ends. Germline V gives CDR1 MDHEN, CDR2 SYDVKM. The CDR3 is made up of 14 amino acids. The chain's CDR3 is CASTIVGVGSPLHF. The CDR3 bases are TGTGCCAGCACAATCGTAGGGGTAGGTTCACCCCTCCACTTT.